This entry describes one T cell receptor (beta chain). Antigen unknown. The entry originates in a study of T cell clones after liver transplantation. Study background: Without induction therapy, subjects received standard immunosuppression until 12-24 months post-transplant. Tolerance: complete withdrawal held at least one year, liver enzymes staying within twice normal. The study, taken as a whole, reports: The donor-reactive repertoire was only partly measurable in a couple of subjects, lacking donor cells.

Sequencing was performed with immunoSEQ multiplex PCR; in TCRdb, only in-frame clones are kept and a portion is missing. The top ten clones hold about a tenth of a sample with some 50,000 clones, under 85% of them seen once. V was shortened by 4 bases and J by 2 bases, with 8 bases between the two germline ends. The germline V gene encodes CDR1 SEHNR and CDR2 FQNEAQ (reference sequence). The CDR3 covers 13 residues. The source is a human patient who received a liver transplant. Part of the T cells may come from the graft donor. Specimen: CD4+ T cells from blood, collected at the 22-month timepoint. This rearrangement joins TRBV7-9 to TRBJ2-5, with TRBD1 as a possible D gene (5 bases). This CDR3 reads CASSSSGQETQYF. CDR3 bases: TGTGCCAGCAGCTCCTCAGGGCAAGAGACCCAGTACTTC.